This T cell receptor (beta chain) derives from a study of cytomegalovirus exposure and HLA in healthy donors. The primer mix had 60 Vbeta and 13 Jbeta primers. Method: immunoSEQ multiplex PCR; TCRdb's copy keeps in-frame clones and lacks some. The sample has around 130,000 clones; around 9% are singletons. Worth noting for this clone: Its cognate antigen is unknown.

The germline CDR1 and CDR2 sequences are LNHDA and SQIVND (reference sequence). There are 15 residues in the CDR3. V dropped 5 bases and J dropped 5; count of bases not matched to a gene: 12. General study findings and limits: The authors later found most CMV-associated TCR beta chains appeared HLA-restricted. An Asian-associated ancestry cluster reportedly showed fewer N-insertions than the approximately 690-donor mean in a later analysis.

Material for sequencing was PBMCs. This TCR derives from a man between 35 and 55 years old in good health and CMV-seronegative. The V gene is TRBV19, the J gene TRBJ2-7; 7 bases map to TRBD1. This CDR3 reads CASSSPRQGGNEQYF. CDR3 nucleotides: TGTGCCAGTAGTTCACCCCGACAGGGTGGCAACGAGCAGTACTTC. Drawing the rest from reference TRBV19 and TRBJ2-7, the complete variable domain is DGGITQSPKYLFRKEGQNVTLSCEQNLNHDAMYWYRQDPGQGLRLIYYSQIVNDFQKGDIAEGYSVSREKKESFPLTVTSAQKNPTAFYLCASSSPRQGGNEQYFGPGTRLTVT.